The clone carrying this T cell receptor beta chain was seen a handful of times. The antigen is unknown. V lost 8 bases to trimming and J lost 9 bases; unmatched junction nucleotides: 7. This CDR3 region has 13 residues. Germline lookup yields CDR1 MNHEY and CDR2 SVGEGT. After CD4 positive bead selection, the CD4-negative fraction gave CD8 T cells. Both TRBC1 and TRBC2 were covered by a beta constant-region primer of two equimolar oligonucleotides. Ligated cDNA was amplified by four rounds of PCR with nested alpha and beta constant-region primers and SP2. A 12-nucleotide UMI and the SP2 primer were added to the cDNA 3' end by oligonucleotide ligation. Via MiXCR, TCRdb re-called the UMI-ligation and nested PCR reads, giving one row per CDR3 protein. The sample consists of some 110,000 distinct CDR3 sequences, approximately 37% of them appearing once. The data originate from a study of naive and memory T cell subsets. General observations from the study: There was no ground truth to check naive and memory subset results. RNA-based TCR counts may shift with T cell activation and differentiation.

The clonotype comes from a human donor in good health. The rearrangement links TRBV6-2 or TRBV6-3 to TRBJ2-1, with 10 bases lining up with TRBD2. The sequenced sample consisted of central memory CD4+ T cells from blood. CDR3 in DNA: TGTGCCAGCGGGACTAGCGTTACCGGTGAGCAGTTCTTC. Translation: CASGTSVTGEQFF.